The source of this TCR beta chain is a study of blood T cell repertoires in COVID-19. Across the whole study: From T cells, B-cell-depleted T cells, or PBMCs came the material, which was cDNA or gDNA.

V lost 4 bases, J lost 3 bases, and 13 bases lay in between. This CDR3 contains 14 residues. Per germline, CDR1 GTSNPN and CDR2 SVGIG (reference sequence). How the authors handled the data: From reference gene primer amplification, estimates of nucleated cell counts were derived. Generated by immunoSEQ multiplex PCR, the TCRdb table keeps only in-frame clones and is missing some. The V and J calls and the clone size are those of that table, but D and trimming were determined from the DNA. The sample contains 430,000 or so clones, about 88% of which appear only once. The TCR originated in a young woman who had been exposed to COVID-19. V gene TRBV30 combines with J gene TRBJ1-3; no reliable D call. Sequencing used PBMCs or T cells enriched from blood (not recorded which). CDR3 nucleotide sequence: TGTGCCTGGACCGGTCCTACTCTTGGAAACACCATATATTTT. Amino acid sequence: CAWTGPTLGNTIYF.